The TCR beta chain described here comes from a study of blood T cell repertoires in COVID-19. The overall study: The samples span acute and convalescent COVID-19 from the United States, Italy and Spain. T cells, B-cell-depleted T cells, or PBMCs provided the cDNA or gDNA that served as material.

In Seattle, patients joined the study during active infection and were tracked longitudinally. Sequenced by immunoSEQ multiplex PCR; TCRdb stores in-frame clones only, minus some. The top ten hold around 5.4% of the sample, which has 150,000 to 250,000 clones, 70% to 80% seen once. Sequencing input: peripheral blood. The TCR originated in a woman aged 35 to 49 with COVID-19, enrolled during active disease.

Here the CDR3 reads CASSSTGRNQPQHF. The CDR3 DNA reads as TGTGCCAGCAGTTCAACAGGGAGAAATCAGCCCCAGCATTTT. V gene TRBV2 combines with J gene TRBJ1-5; D possibly corresponds to TRBD1 (6 bases). Deletions cut 5 bases from V and 4 bases from J, with 12 bases between. The germline V gene encodes CDR1 SNHLY and CDR2 FYNNEI. This CDR3 region has 14 residues. Full variable domain (missing parts from reference TRBV2 and TRBJ1-5): EPEVTQTPSHQVTQMGQEVILRCVPISNHLYFYWYRQILGQKVEFLVSFYNNEISEKSEIFDDQFSVERPDGSNFTLKIRSTKLEDSAMYFCASSSTGRNQPQHFGDGTRLSIL.